This is a list of T cell receptor beta chains from one sample in a study of shared T cell receptors in the human thymus. The table came from immunoSEQ multiplex PCR; TCRdb's copy has only in-frame clones and leaves some out. The sample yields 550,000 to 800,000 clones, 80% to 90% seen once. These data were likewise used in another study, on human thymus T cells.

The sample taken for sequencing was thymocytes. Source of these receptors: a girl under three years old with a congenital heart defect. Each CDR3 is given with its conserved first and last residue. D genes are given only for firm matches. Clone size appears in some rows only: once, few, many, or a class for an expanded clone.

V gene	clone size	J gene	CDR3 length	D gene	CDR3 protein	CDR3 DNA
TRBV27	.	TRBJ2-7	15	.	CASSFRGHPSYEQYF	TGTGCCAGCAGTTTCAGGGGCCACCCCTCCTACGAGCAGTACTTC
TRBV2	few	TRBJ1-1	10	.	CASPRTEAFF	TGTGCCAGCCCCCGGACTGAAGCTTTCTTT
TRBV6-5	.	TRBJ1-2	12	TRBD1	CASRRQGAGYTF	TGTGCCAGCAGGCGACAGGGGGCGGGCTACACCTTC
TRBV6-5	.	TRBJ1-2	15	TRBD1	CASRLIGQGVGGYTF	TGTGCCAGCAGACTTATAGGACAGGGGGTTGGTGGCTACACCTTC
TRBV5-1	.	TRBJ2-3	15	.	CASSRQITNGDTQYF	TGCGCCAGCAGCCGTCAGATAACTAATGGAGATACGCAGTATTTT
TRBV4-2	.	TRBJ1-1	15	TRBD1	CASSLTQGEDTEAFF	TGTGCCAGCAGCCTCACACAGGGGGAAGACACTGAAGCTTTCTTT
TRBV11-2	.	TRBJ2-7	15	TRBD1	CASSLSGTGSYEQYF	TGTGCCAGCAGCTTATCCGGGACAGGCTCCTACGAGCAGTACTTC
TRBV11-2	.	TRBJ1-4	12	.	CASSSYSEKLFF	TGTGCCAGCAGCTCCTATAGCGAAAAACTGTTTTTT
TRBV7-6	.	TRBJ2-5	18	TRBD2	CASSSGLAGREYQETQYF	TGTGCCAGCAGCTCCGGACTAGCGGGGAGGGAATACCAAGAGACCCAGTACTTC
TRBV13	.	TRBJ2-5	14	TRBD2	CASSSGGAGETQYF	TGTGCCAGCTCTAGCGGGGGGGCCGGTGAGACCCAGTACTTC